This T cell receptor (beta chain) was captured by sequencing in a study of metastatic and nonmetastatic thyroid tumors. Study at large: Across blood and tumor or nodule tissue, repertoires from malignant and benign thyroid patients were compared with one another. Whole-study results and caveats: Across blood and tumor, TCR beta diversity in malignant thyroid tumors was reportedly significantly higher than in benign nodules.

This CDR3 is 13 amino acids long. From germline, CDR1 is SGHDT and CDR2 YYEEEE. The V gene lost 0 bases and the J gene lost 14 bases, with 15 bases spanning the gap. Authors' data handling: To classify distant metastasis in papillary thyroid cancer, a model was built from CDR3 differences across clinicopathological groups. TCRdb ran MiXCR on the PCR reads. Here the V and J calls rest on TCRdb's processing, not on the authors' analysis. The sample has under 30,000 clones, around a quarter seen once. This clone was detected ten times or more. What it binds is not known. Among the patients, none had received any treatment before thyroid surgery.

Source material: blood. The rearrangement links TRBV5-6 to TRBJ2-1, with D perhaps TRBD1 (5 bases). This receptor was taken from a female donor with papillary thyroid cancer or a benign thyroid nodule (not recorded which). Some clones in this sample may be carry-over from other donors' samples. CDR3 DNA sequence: TGTGCCAGCAGCTTGGCAGGGTTAACCACGGAGTTCTTC. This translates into CASSLAGLTTEFF.